This TCR beta chain was sequenced in a study of shared clonotypes between healthy human individuals. This CDR3 region has 16 residues. Unmatched junction bases numbered 5, after V lost 2 bases and J lost 1 base. Germline-derived CDR1 and CDR2 are MGHRA and YSYEKL. Note on this clone: Its specificity is unknown.

The assay was carried out at the deep level. The table came from immunoSEQ multiplex PCR; TCRdb's copy has only in-frame clones and leaves some out. The sample includes 2 million or so clones, roughly 94% of them seen just once. The naive CD8 fraction comprised CD45RO-negative cells positively selected for CCR7 and excluded terminally differentiated effector memory CD45RA+ cells. General study results and limits: Blood was the sole source, and tissue repertoires probably differ.

Material for sequencing was naive CD8+ T cells sorted from blood. This chain links TRBV4-1 with TRBJ2-7; 10 bases match TRBD2. The sequence came from a man in his late teens or twenties in good health. CDR3 in amino acids: CASSQRASGSSYEQYF. CDR3 nucleotide sequence: TGCGCCAGCAGCCAACGCGCTAGCGGGAGTTCCTACGAGCAGTACTTC.